This T cell receptor beta chain emerged from a study of post-analysis software for immune sequencing data. Findings of the study overall: Patients carried a handful of TRBV segments more frequently than controls did, and TRBV5-6, TRBV5-1 and TRBV20-1 were among them.

As for this clonotype: Its matching antigen is unknown.

The V gene end was trimmed by 5 bases and the J gene end by 0 bases; junction bases not matched to a gene: 9. The CDR3 length is 16 residues. Germline CDR1 SEHNR, CDR2 FQNEAQ (reference sequence). Unique molecular identifiers were present in the TCR beta cDNA libraries. From the PCR reads, TCRdb called clonotypes with MiXCR, one entry per CDR3 protein. The sample consists of fewer than 850,000 distinct CDR3 sequences, roughly 29% of them appearing once. Sequencing was performed on blood. The TCR was taken from a girl aged 5 to 17 with multiple sclerosis. The chain uses TRBV7-9 and TRBJ2-7, with TRBD2 matching 8 bases. CDR3 nucleotide sequence: TGTGCCAGCAGCCCGTCCCGGGGGGGATTCTCCTACGAGCAGTACTTC. It encodes CASSPSRGGFSYEQYF. Looking up the rest from reference TRBV7-9 and TRBJ2-7 gives the full variable domain: DTGVSQNPRHKITKRGQNVTFRCDPISEHNRLYWYRQTLGQGPEFLTYFQNEAQLEKSRLLSDRFSAERPKGSFSTLEIQRTEQGDSAMYLCASSPSRGGFSYEQYFGPGTRLTVT.